These 22 T cell receptor beta chains originate from one sample sequenced in a study of CD8 T cells in ankylosing spondylitis. MiXCR was run by TCRdb on the 5' RACE reads, yielding one entry per CDR3 protein. The sample contains a few hundred thousand distinct CDR3 sequences, more than 9.5% of which appear only once. General observations from the study: Blood of patients with ankylosing spondylitis appeared to be characterized by a TCR beta motif of about 8 highly homologous variants.

Their recognized antigens are unknown. Input material: blood, either unsorted or a sorted T cell fraction (not recorded which). The receptors originated from a male donor with ankylosing spondylitis.

The rearrangement uses TRBV5-1 and TRBJ1-1; D unresolved. Between the trimmed V and J ends, which lost 4 bases and 3 bases, there was a span of 10 bases. The germline gives CDR1 SGHRS, CDR2 YFSETQ. The CDR3 extends over 13 amino acids. The CDR3 spells CASSPDKYTEAFF. As DNA, the CDR3 is TGCGCCAGCAGCCCAGACAAGTACACTGAAGCTTTCTTT. The complete variable domain, with remaining parts taken from reference TRBV5-1 and TRBJ1-1, reads KAGVTQTPRYLIKTRGQQVTLSCSPISGHRSVSWYQQTPGQGLQFLFEYFSETQRNKGNFPGRFSGRQFSNSRSEMNVSTLELGDSALYLCASSPDKYTEAFFGQGTRLTVV.

This clonotype was recorded at least ten times. The V gene is TRBV7-9, the J gene TRBJ1-1; TRBD1 might be the D (5 bases). There are 15 residues in the CDR3. Trimming cost V 5 bases and J 3 bases, with 16 bases left between them. In germline, CDR1 is SEHNR, CDR2 FQNEAQ (reference sequence). The CDR3 is CASSRRGYEDTEAFF. The CDR3, as DNA: TGTGCCAGCAGCCGGAGGGGTTATGAGGACACTGAAGCTTTCTTT.

The rearrangement uses TRBV6-5 and TRBJ1-5, with D unclear. Germline lookup yields CDR1 MNHEY and CDR2 SVGAGI. V shed 4 bases and J shed 1 base, with 14 bases lying between them. This CDR3 comprises 16 residues. The chain's CDR3 is CASSFKGTESNQPQHF. The CDR3 region has the DNA TGTGCCAGCAGTTTTAAGGGAACTGAGAGCAATCAGCCCCAGCATTTT.

V and J are TRBV7-8 and TRBJ2-4; 13 nucleotides agree with TRBD2. This CDR3 contains 17 residues. Looked up from germline, CDR1 is SGHVS and CDR2 is FQNEAQ. V was pared by 5 bases and J by 0 bases, with 4 bases of the junction left unmatched. The CDR3 coding sequence is TGTGCCAGCAGCGTAGGACTAGCGGGGGTAGCCAAAAACATTCAGTACTTC. This translates into CASSVGLAGVAKNIQYF.

This chain links TRBV30 with TRBJ2-1, with D perhaps TRBD1 (5 bases). Per the germline V gene, CDR1 is GTSNPN and CDR2 is SVGIG (reference sequence). The CDR3 has 13 amino acids. Trimming left V 8 bases short and J 1 base short, with 12 bases between. As DNA, the CDR3 is TGTGCCCAGGGCTCTAGTTCCTACAATGAGCAGTTCTTC. Translated: CAQGSSSYNEQFF.

This clonotype has a count of ten or more. The chain carries TRBV7-9 and TRBJ2-7; D is perhaps TRBD2 (5 bases). Looked up from germline, CDR1 is SEHNR and CDR2 is FQNEAQ (reference sequence). Deletions cut 3 bases from V and 6 bases from J, with 15 bases between. This CDR3 region has 14 residues. Written as DNA, the CDR3 is TGTGCCAGCAGCTTGGATACTAGGCTAAGCGAGCAGTACGTC. Translating it yields CASSLDTRLSEQYV.

This clonotype turned up a few times. CDR3 residues: CSTLRGREDYNEQFF. The CDR3 bases are TGCAGCACCTTGCGAGGGAGGGAAGATTACAATGAGCAGTTCTTC. V usage is TRBV29-1 and J usage is TRBJ2-1; 7 nucleotides align to TRBD2. The CDR3 has 15 residues. Germline V gene data show CDR1 as SQVTM and CDR2 as ANQGSEA. After removal of 8 bases from V and 4 bases from J, the junction contained 14 bases not matched to a gene.

This clonotype has just a few counts. This rearrangement joins TRBV20-1 to TRBJ2-1; tentatively, D is TRBD2 (5 bases). This CDR3 contains 16 residues. The germline CDR1 and CDR2 sequences are DFQATT and SNEGSKA (reference sequence). Trimming removed 4 bases at V and 0 bases at J, with 16 bases between. Here the CDR3 reads CSAIERSGSSYNEQFF. The DNA of the CDR3 is TGCAGTGCTATAGAGAGGAGCGGCAGCTCCTACAATGAGCAGTTCTTC.

This chain uses TRBV5-1 with TRBJ1-4; D unclear. Trimming took off 0 bases at V and 4 bases at J, with 13 bases between the two ends. The CDR3 has 16 residues. The germline V gene has CDR1 SGHRS and CDR2 YFSETQ. In DNA form, the CDR3 reads TGCGCCAGCAGCTTGGGGAGCCTTAACCTTAATGAAAAACTGTTTTTT. It is translated as CASSLGSLNLNEKLFF.

This clonotype has a count of ten or more. The chain combines TRBV5-6 with TRBJ1-6; 7 nucleotides agree with TRBD1. The CDR3 covers 15 residues. Trimming cost V 3 bases and J 7 bases; bases outside gene matches: 7. The germline gives CDR1 SGHDT, CDR2 YYEEEE. CDR3 coding DNA: TGTGCCAGCAGCTCAGACAGGGCTAAGAATTCACCCCTCCACTTT. It translates to CASSSDRAKNSPLHF. The variable domain in full, with the rest retrieved from reference TRBV5-6 and TRBJ1-6, is DAGVTQSPTHLIKTRGQQVTLRCSPKSGHDTVSWYQQALGQGPQFIFQYYEEEERQRGNFPDRFSGHQFPNYSSELNVNALLLGDSALYLCASSSDRAKNSPLHFGNGTRLTVT.

This chain uses TRBV20-1 with TRBJ2-1; maybe TRBD2 (5 bases). Germline CDR1 and CDR2: DFQATT and SNEGSKA (reference sequence). V gave up 3 bases and J gave up 8 bases, with 17 bases separating them. The CDR3 is made up of 14 amino acids. CDR3 in amino acids: CSASRTAVGDEQFF. CDR3 nucleotides: TGCAGTGCTAGCCGGACTGCTGTCGGCGATGAGCAGTTCTTC.

This clonotype was seen many times. This rearrangement joins TRBV12-3 or TRBV12-4 to TRBJ2-2; possible D gene TRBD1, 5 bases. Trimming left V 4 bases short and J 6 bases short, with 9 bases between. The length of the CDR3 is 13 residues. CDR3 region: CASSSTVSGELFF. In nucleotides, the CDR3 is TGTGCCAGCAGTTCGACAGTTTCCGGGGAGCTGTTTTTT.

This clonotype was observed many times. CDR3 protein: CSADRGNQPQHF. CDR3 bases: TGCAGTGCCGACAGGGGTAATCAGCCCCAGCATTTT. The chain employs TRBV20-1 and TRBJ1-5, with TRBD1 matching 8 bases. The CDR3 has 12 residues. V gave up 6 bases and J gave up 4 bases; unmatched junction bases: 2. Germline V gene sequence: CDR1 DFQATT, CDR2 SNEGSKA (reference sequence).

This chain uses TRBV5-1 with TRBJ1-4; 7 nucleotides match TRBD1. With 0 bases clipped from V and 0 bases from J, the junction kept 2 bases outside the gene matches. Germline V gene sequence: CDR1 SGHRS, CDR2 YFSETQ. This CDR3 is built from 16 residues. The CDR3 bases are TGCGCCAGCAGCTTGGATGGACAGGCAACTAATGAAAAACTGTTTTTT. This translates into CASSLDGQATNEKLFF.

This clonotype showed up just a few times. The chain uses TRBV18 and TRBJ2-7, with 7 bases that match TRBD2. The CDR3 is 12 residues long. Trimming removed 3 bases from V and 6 bases from J; junction bases left unmatched: 2. Per germline, CDR1 KGHSH and CDR2 LQKENI. Here the CDR3 reads CASSPGEGEQYF. Written as DNA, the CDR3 is TGTGCCAGCTCACCTGGGGAGGGCGAGCAGTACTTC.

This clonotype was seen ten or more times. The rearrangement uses TRBV7-6 and TRBJ2-3, with D perhaps given as TRBD1 or TRBD2 (5 bases each). Trimming removed 2 bases from V and 0 bases from J, with 12 bases in between. The V gene's germline CDR1 is SGHVS and CDR2 FNYEAQ. The CDR3 length is 16 residues. Here the CDR3 DNA reads TGTGCCAGCAGCTTAATTGGGGGAACTAGCACAGATACGCAGTATTTT. Amino acids: CASSLIGGTSTDTQYF.

V usage is TRBV20-1 and J usage is TRBJ1-6; no clear D. Trimming left V 4 bases short and J 14 bases short, with 15 bases between. The CDR3 contains 12 residues. Per the germline V gene, CDR1 is DFQATT and CDR2 is SNEGSKA (reference sequence). CDR3 residues: CSATEPPLALHF. The CDR3 nucleotides read TGCAGTGCTACGGAACCCCCGCTTGCCCTCCACTTT.

The rearrangement links TRBV11-2 to TRBJ2-2; D is unresolved. The germline CDR1 and CDR2 sequences are SGHAT and FQNNGV. Trimming left V 1 base short and J 4 bases short, with 7 bases between. CDR3 size: 14 residues. The CDR3 DNA reads as TGTGCCAGCAGCTTAGGAGGCGTCACCGGGGAGCTGTTTTTT. Protein sequence: CASSLGGVTGELFF.

The V call is TRBV18, the J call TRBJ1-1, with D tentatively TRBD1 (5 bases). The CDR3 sequence is 12 residues long. V lost 3 bases and J lost 8, with 10 bases in between. Germline V gene data show CDR1 as KGHSH and CDR2 as LQKENI. CDR3 sequence reads: CASSPVKGEAFF. For the CDR3, the DNA is TGTGCCAGCTCACCCGTAAAGGGGGAAGCTTTCTTT.

The chain has TRBV3-1 and TRBJ1-5; maybe TRBD1 (5 bases). Germline V CDR1 and CDR2: LGHDT, YNNKEL (reference sequence). The CDR3 is 13 residues long. The ends were cut back, 6 bases at V and 7 bases at J, with 13 bases in the middle. DNA of the CDR3: TGTGCCAGCAGTCATGTGGGGGAACAGCCCCAGCATTTT. Translated: CASSHVGEQPQHF.

This clonotype came up many times. The rearrangement links TRBV29-1 to TRBJ2-2; D might be TRBD2 (5 bases). Germline V gene lookup returns CDR1 SQVTM and CDR2 ANQGSEA. V lost 4 bases to trimming and J lost 5 bases, with 11 bases between them. The CDR3 is made up of 13 amino acids. CDR3: CSVGLAETGELFF. The CDR3, as DNA: TGCAGCGTTGGCCTAGCCGAGACCGGGGAGCTGTTTTTT.

This clonotype was recorded at least ten times. The chain couples TRBV5-1 to TRBJ1-6, with 9 bases fitting TRBD1. J gave up 8 bases and V 4 bases, and 7 bases lay outside the gene matches. The germline CDR1 and CDR2 sequences are SGHRS and YFSETQ. The CDR3 extends over 15 amino acids. CDR3 protein: CASSTDRGLDSPLHF. CDR3 sequence (DNA): TGCGCCAGCAGCACGGACAGGGGTTTGGATTCACCCCTCCACTTT.